This T cell receptor beta chain derives from a study of chemoradiotherapy in HPV16-positive cancers (dated by TCRdb to the early 2020s). For the wider study: Functional T-cell assays on cells from a couple of HPV16-positive patients defined candidate HPV-specific T-cell clones and common TCR motifs. Whether T-cell immunity against the HPV oncoproteins E6 and E7 changes during chemoradiotherapy and whether survival is affected by this immunity were examined in the study. The candidate HPV-specific TCRs and motifs were then tracked in TCR repertoires from over 80 patients with HPV-related cancers.

The library was obtained by the immunoSEQ multiplex PCR assay. Sourced from immuneACCESS, this table was stored by TCRdb with only in-frame sequences that have V and J called. A share of the clones is absent; for the studies checked, an unresolved V gene accounts for under half, and the remainder has no known explanation. This sample lists approximately 3,000 clones; approximately 83% were detected once. The ten most abundant clones make up over 7.5% of the sample. Via the germline V gene, CDR1 is MNHNS and CDR2 SASEGT. Spanning cysteine to phenylalanine, the CDR3 consists of 13 amino acids. Kept here is only the CDR3 DNA, which spans 39 bases and is read in frame from base 1. V drops 1 base and J drops 4 bases, leaving 5 bases in between. Study-wide conclusions, independent of this receptor: Expansion of candidate HPV-specific clones and E7-related TCR motifs was observed in the tumor microenvironment during treatment, whereas no such expansion was observed for non-HPV-specific T cells. The functional definition of HPV-specific T cells was derived from only two HPV16-positive patients, and the survival association was reported for HPV16-positive patients. In HPV16-positive patients, expansion of HPV-responsive T cells during chemoradiotherapy was associated with improved recurrence-free survival.

Of note for this clone: What this receptor recognizes is not known. Base qualities are not at hand, and no much larger clone is one base apart.

Repertoires were sampled multiple times during chemoradiotherapy, which allowed clonal expansion in the tumor microenvironment to be followed. Sequencing used tumor tissue, obtained from a patient who underwent chemoradiotherapy. The chain uses TRBV6-1 and TRBJ1-5, with no reliable assignment of the D segment. This sequence was found in a human donor with HPV-associated anogenital cancer. This receptor has the CDR3 CASSEGGNQPQHF. In nucleotides, the sequence is TGTGCCAGCAGTGAAGGAGGGAATCAGCCCCAGCATTTT.